This TCR beta chain emerged from a study of blood T cell repertoires in COVID-19. About the study: Acute-phase and convalescent COVID-19 samples originated in the United States, Italy and Spain. Sample material is recorded as cDNA or gDNA derived from T cells, B-cell-depleted T cells, or PBMCs.

In the original workflow: The authors estimated nucleated cell counts from reference gene primer amplification. Method: immunoSEQ multiplex PCR; TCRdb's copy keeps in-frame clones and lacks some. V and J calls and clone size are as listed in that table; D and trimming were resolved from the DNA. This sample has tens of thousands of clones, with roughly 82% found just once. V lost 4 bases and J lost 6; bases outside the gene matches: 9. The CDR3 sequence is 17 residues long. Looked up from germline, CDR1 is SNHLY and CDR2 is FYNNEI. The source is a human donor in a cohort sampled during active COVID-19. The gene calls are TRBV2 and TRBJ2-7; 16 bases line up with TRBD2. The sample consisted of peripheral blood. The CDR3 protein is CASSVPGLAGGFSEQYF. CDR3 bases: TGTGCCAGCAGTGTCCCGGGACTAGCGGGAGGGTTCAGCGAGCAGTACTTC.